One sample yielded the 16 T cell receptor beta chains listed below, sequenced in a study of T cell responses to AZD1222 COVID-19 vaccine. Some clones are missing from TCRdb's copy, which holds only in-frame ones; the method was immunoSEQ multiplex PCR. Found here are around 130,000 clones, roughly 86% of them singletons; the top ten hold over 5%. This specimen consisted of peripheral blood, obtained 28 days after the second AZD1222 dose. The receptor set was obtained from an adult who received the AZD1222 COVID-19 vaccine.

The rearrangement links TRBV3-1 (or the pseudogene TRBV3-2) to TRBJ1-2; D unclear. Trimming took off 5 bases at V and 2 bases at J, with 6 bases between the two ends. Germline V CDR1 and CDR2: LGHDT, YNNKEL (reference sequence). CDR3 length: 12 residues. CDR3 DNA: TGTGCCAGCAGCGACATCAACTATGGCTACACCTTC. It codes for CASSDINYGYTF.

The J gene is TRBJ2-3, the V gene TRBV11-3; possible D gene TRBD2, 5 bases. V lost 5 bases, J lost 5 bases, and 14 bases lay in between. The CDR3 is 14 amino acids. Germline V gene data show CDR1 as SGHNT and CDR2 as YENEEA. The CDR3 is CASSRLGAGDTQYF. In DNA, the CDR3 is TGTGCCAGCAGCCGCTTGGGCGCGGGAGATACGCAGTATTTT.

The genes are TRBV6-5 and TRBJ1-3; tentatively, D is TRBD1 (5 bases). This CDR3 is 16 amino acids long. The germline V and J ends were trimmed by 0 bases and 3 bases, with 12 bases remaining between them. Per the germline V gene, CDR1 is MNHEY and CDR2 is SVGAGI. The CDR3 here is CASSYSIGRVGNTIYF. The DNA of the CDR3 is TGTGCCAGCAGTTACTCGATAGGCAGGGTTGGAAACACCATATATTTT.

CDR3 loop: CASSLAGGSNLGEQYF. The CDR3 nucleotides are TGTGCCAGCAGCTTAGCGGGAGGGTCAAACCTAGGCGAGCAGTACTTC. The rearrangement joins TRBV7-8 to TRBJ2-7, with 7 bases that match TRBD2. CDR1 and CDR2 (germline): SGHVS, FQNEAQ. This CDR3 has 16 residues. V shed 0 bases, J shed 6 bases, and the junction held 11 bases outside the gene matches.

The chain joins TRBV16 to TRBJ1-1, with D perhaps matching TRBD1 (5 bases). Between the trimmed V and J ends, which lost 1 base and 1 base, there was a span of 10 bases. Germline assignment: CDR1 KGHSY and CDR2 FQNENV. CDR3 length: 15 residues. The CDR3 coding sequence is TGTGCCAGCAGCCAATTCCCAGGGACGAACACTGAAGCTTTCTTT. This translates into CASSQFPGTNTEAFF.

This chain uses TRBV5-8 with TRBJ1-4; the D gene is possibly TRBD1 (5 bases). Germline CDR1 reads SGHTS; CDR2 reads YDEGEE. The length of the CDR3 is 16 residues. The V gene lost 4 bases and the J gene lost 5 bases, with 18 bases spanning the gap. CDR3 sequence: CASSQEGRQRNEKLFF. The CDR3 coding sequence is TGTGCCAGCAGCCAGGAGGGCCGACAGAGAAATGAAAAACTGTTTTTT.

The chain's CDR3 is CASSQDLRTTYEQYF. DNA of the CDR3: TGTGCCAGCAGCCAAGATCTAAGGACTACCTACGAGCAGTACTTC. The V and J genes are TRBV14 and TRBJ2-7; maybe TRBD2 (6 bases). Trimming took off 0 bases at V and 2 bases at J, with 11 bases between the two ends. The CDR3 consists of 15 residues. CDR1 SGHDN and CDR2 FVKESK come from the germline V gene.

This rearrangement joins TRBV2 to TRBJ1-2; tentatively, D is TRBD1 (6 bases). The V end was cut by 7 bases, the J end by 3 bases, with 15 bases between. Germline CDR1 and CDR2: SNHLY and FYNNEI. The CDR3 runs 14 residues. As DNA, the CDR3 is TGTGCCAGCACCCCAAGGGGGGATTACTATGGCTACACCTTC. This sequence encodes CASTPRGDYYGYTF.

This chain uses TRBV10-2 with TRBJ1-4; a possible D gene is TRBD1 (5 bases). The germline V gene encodes CDR1 WSHSY and CDR2 SAAADI. The CDR3 contains 14 residues. V was clipped by 5 bases and J by 7 bases, with 14 bases between them. The CDR3 here is CASSRTPGGEKLFF. As DNA, the CDR3 is TGCGCCAGCAGTAGGACACCGGGGGGTGAAAAACTGTTTTTT.

The genes are TRBV27 and TRBJ1-6, with D unresolved. Per germline, CDR1 MNHEY and CDR2 SMNVEV (reference sequence). The germline V and J ends were trimmed by 2 bases and 8 bases, with 7 bases remaining between them. The length of the CDR3 is 13 residues. The CDR3 DNA reads as TGTGCCAGCAGTTTAGGGATTTATTCACCCCTCCACTTT. This gives the protein CASSLGIYSPLHF.

V and J are TRBV11-3 and TRBJ1-5; 10 nucleotides align to TRBD1. In germline, CDR1 is SGHNT, CDR2 YENEEA. The CDR3 covers 16 residues. Losses at the gene ends were 4 bases for V and 7 bases for J; bases not matched to a gene: 10. In DNA form, the CDR3 reads TGTGCCAGCAGCTGGGGACAGGGGAGAGGACGCCAGCCCCAGCATTTT. It codes for CASSWGQGRGRQPQHF. Full variable domain (rest looked up from reference TRBV11-3 and TRBJ1-5): EAGVVQSPRYKIIEKKQPVAFWCNPISGHNTLYWYLQNLGQGPELLIRYENEEAVDDSQLPKDRFSAERLKGVDSTLKIQPAELGDSAVYLCASSWGQGRGRQPQHFGDGTRLSIL.

The chain combines TRBV3-1 (or the pseudogene TRBV3-2) with TRBJ2-7; D might be TRBD2 (7 bases). Germline V gene data show CDR1 as LGHDT and CDR2 as YNNKEL (reference sequence). V was trimmed by 4 bases and J by 5 bases, leaving 15 bases between them. This CDR3 contains 14 residues. The CDR3 spells CASSPRGGDNEQYF. As DNA, the CDR3 is TGTGCCAGCAGCCCCAGGGGAGGGGACAACGAGCAGTACTTC.

V gene TRBV3-1 (or the pseudogene TRBV3-2) combines with J gene TRBJ1-1; perhaps TRBD1 as D (6 bases). The CDR3 extends over 14 amino acids. The germline V and J ends were trimmed by 1 base and 6 bases, with 12 bases remaining between them. Germline CDR1 reads LGHDT; CDR2 reads YNNKEL (reference sequence). The CDR3 nucleotides read TGTGCCAGCAGCCAAGCCGGGGGCGGGGCTGAAGCTTTCTTT. Translated, it gives CASSQAGGGAEAFF.

This clone came up once. The chain couples TRBV11-2 to TRBJ1-1; D remains unclear. The CDR3 runs to 11 residues. Germline V gene sequence: CDR1 SGHAT, CDR2 FQNNGV. Trimming removed 6 bases from V and 5 bases from J, with 7 bases in between. CDR3 loop: CASSSGTEAFF. CDR3 nucleotides: TGTGCCAGCAGTTCTGGGACTGAAGCTTTCTTT.

The chain couples TRBV27 to TRBJ1-6; a possible D gene is TRBD1 (5 bases). Germline CDR1 reads MNHEY; CDR2 reads SMNVEV (reference sequence). Trimming removed 8 bases from V and 7 bases from J, with 6 bases in between. The CDR3 length is 11 residues. This CDR3 reads CASGANSPLHF. CDR3 nucleotide sequence: TGTGCCAGCGGGGCGAATTCACCCCTCCACTTT.

This rearrangement joins TRBV3-1 (or the pseudogene TRBV3-2) to TRBJ1-6; no clear D gene. This CDR3 contains 14 residues. Germline CDR1 LGHDT, CDR2 YNNKEL (reference sequence). Trimming removed 9 bases from V and 8 bases from J, with 17 bases in between. The CDR3 DNA reads TGTGCCAGTGAGCCGGGGTCTGGATATTCACCCCTCCACTTT. Protein: CASEPGSGYSPLHF.